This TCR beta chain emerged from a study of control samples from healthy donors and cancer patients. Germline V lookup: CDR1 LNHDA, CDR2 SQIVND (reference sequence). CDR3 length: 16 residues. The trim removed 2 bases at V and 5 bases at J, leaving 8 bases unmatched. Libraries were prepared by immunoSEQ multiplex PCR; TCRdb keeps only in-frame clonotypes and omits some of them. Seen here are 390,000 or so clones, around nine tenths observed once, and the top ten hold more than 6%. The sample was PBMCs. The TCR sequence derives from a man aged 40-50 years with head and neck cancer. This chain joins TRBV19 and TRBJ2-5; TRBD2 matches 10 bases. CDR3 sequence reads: CASSIKAGGSGETQYF. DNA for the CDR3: TGTGCCAGTAGTATAAAAGCGGGAGGGTCTGGGGAGACCCAGTACTTC.